Following are 9 T cell receptor beta chains from one sample sequenced in a study of shared clonotypes between healthy human individuals. Sequencing used immunoSEQ multiplex PCR; TCRdb keeps in-frame clones, though not all of them. This sample carries about 1.1 million clones, about 80% of them seen once, and the ten largest clones take 0.5% to 0.6%. Sequenced input: memory CD4+ T cells from PBMCs. Subset of the sample: CD45RA-negative fraction. The receptors come from a man aged 18 to 35 in good health. Some clones in this sample may be carry-over from other donors' samples.

This clone was picked up one time. The J gene is TRBJ2-7, the V gene TRBV5-1; no definite D call. V was clipped by 0 bases and J by 0 bases, with 19 bases between them. CDR1 is SGHRS, CDR2 YFSETQ, per germline. The CDR3 length is 18 residues. CDR3: CASSLGGGLKLSSYEQYF. CDR3 coding DNA: TGCGCCAGCAGCTTGGGGGGTGGTCTCAAACTGAGCTCCTACGAGCAGTACTTC.

The gene calls are TRBV7-9 and TRBJ2-3; 10 nucleotides match TRBD2. Trimming took 4 bases from V and 6 from J; bases not matched to a gene: 10. Per germline, CDR1 SEHNR and CDR2 FQNEAQ (reference sequence). This CDR3 has 16 residues. CDR3 nucleotides: TGTGCCAGCAGCTCCGCCAGACTAGCGGGTACCGATACGCAGTATTTT. Encoded protein: CASSSARLAGTDTQYF. Supplemented by reference TRBV7-9 and TRBJ2-3, the full variable domain reads DTGVSQNPRHKITKRGQNVTFRCDPISEHNRLYWYRQTLGQGPEFLTYFQNEAQLEKSRLLSDRFSAERPKGSFSTLEIQRTEQGDSAMYLCASSSARLAGTDTQYFGPGTRLTVL.

This chain links TRBV27 with TRBJ1-2; D is uncertain. CDR1 is MNHEY and CDR2 is SMNVEV in the germline V gene (reference sequence). There are 16 residues in the CDR3. Trimming removed 9 bases at V and 7 bases at J, with 27 bases between. The CDR3 region is CASKTPREGTQSGYTF. As DNA, the CDR3 is TGTGCCAGTAAAACACCTAGAGAGGGTACGCAGTCTGGCTACACCTTC.

V gene TRBV19 combines with J gene TRBJ1-2, with D tentatively TRBD1 (6 bases). Per the germline V gene, CDR1 is LNHDA and CDR2 is SQIVND (reference sequence). The V end was cut by 5 bases, the J end by 5 bases, with 12 bases between. This CDR3 is built from 13 residues. The CDR3 loop is CASSFQGPYGYTF. CDR3 coding DNA: TGTGCCAGTAGTTTCCAGGGGCCTTATGGCTACACCTTC.

About this clone itself: One base separates it from a far larger clone, so it is likely a read error. The identical CDR3 is also encoded by other nucleotide sequences in the sample. This chain connects TRBV18 to TRBJ1-1; D ambiguous. Per the germline V gene, CDR1 is KGHSH and CDR2 is LQKENI. The CDR3 has 15 residues. CDR3 coding DNA: TGTGCCAGCTCGCCACCGTCTCCGGCGAACACTGAAGCTTTCTTT. Protein: CASSPPSPANTEAFF.

This clone has only a few counts. The sample has other DNA sequences that encode this CDR3 too. The rearrangement uses TRBV7-2 and TRBJ1-3; D gene ambiguous. Deletions cut 5 bases from V and 1 base from J, with 3 bases between. Per germline, CDR1 SGHTA and CDR2 FQGNSA. This CDR3 is built from 12 residues. The CDR3, as DNA: TGTGCCAGCAGCCGATCTGGAAACACCATATATTTT. The encoded protein is CASSRSGNTIYF.

This clone was seen many times. The rearrangement links TRBV20-1 to TRBJ2-1; D gene unclear. Between the trimmed V and J ends, which lost 3 bases and 8 bases, there was a span of 8 bases. The CDR3 covers 11 residues. CDR1 is DFQATT, CDR2 SNEGSKA, per germline (reference sequence). In DNA form, the CDR3 reads TGCAGTGCTAGGAACTTGGATGAGCAGTTCTTC. Translating it yields CSARNLDEQFF.

V is TRBV7-2 and J is TRBJ1-1; 7 positions match TRBD1. Germline trimming cut 0 bases from V and 11 bases from J; bases unmatched to any gene: 3. CDR1 is SGHTA and CDR2 is FQGNSA in the germline V gene. The CDR3 runs 12 residues. The CDR3 nucleotides are TGTGCCAGCAGCTTAGCAGGCAGGGGGGCTTTCTTT. Protein product: CASSLAGRGAFF.

The CDR3 is CASSPRSPPQQYF. The CDR3 nucleotides read TGTGCCAGCTCACCGCGGAGTCCGCCCCAGCAGTACTTC. The genes are TRBV18 and TRBJ2-7, with D unclear. With 3 bases removed from V and 8 bases from J, the gap between germline ends came to 14 bases. The CDR3 extends over 13 amino acids. Per the germline V gene, CDR1 is KGHSH and CDR2 is LQKENI.